These 17 T cell receptor beta chains were all obtained from the same sample, sequenced in a study of shared clonotypes between healthy human individuals (TCRdb year 2020). For the CD8 naive samples, CD45RO-negative cells were positively selected for CCR7, yielding a CD45RA+CCR7+ population from which TemRA cells were excluded. The library was obtained by the immunoSEQ multiplex PCR assay. The table comes from immuneACCESS by way of TCRdb, which keeps in-frame sequences with V and J called. Part of the clones is missing from these tables; in studies checked, under half for an unresolved V gene and the rest for unknown reasons. Here the sample has some 2.1 million clones; roughly 93% occur a single time. Of the sample, 1.5% to 2% falls within the top ten clones. The sequencing sample was made of naive CD8+ T cells from PBMCs. According to the study, the label for this sample's cell subset or site signals: CD45RA+CCR7+. The origin of the receptors is a young man in good health. Some clones in this sample may be carry-over from other donors' samples.

The chain employs TRBV9 and TRBJ2-5, with 7 bases matching TRBD2. Trimming took 3 bases from V and 6 from J; bases not matched to a gene: 8. This CDR3 contains 14 residues. CDR1 and CDR2 from the germline V gene are SGDLS and YYNGEE. Written as DNA, the CDR3 is TGTGCCAGCAGCGACGGTGGGAGGGACCAGACCCAGTACTTC. Amino acids: CASSDGGRDQTQYF.

The CDR3 DNA is TGTGCCAGCAGCTTACCAAGTGTTGGCACTGAAGCTTTCTTT. It encodes CASSLPSVGTEAFF. The rearrangement links TRBV7-9 to TRBJ1-1; D not certain. CDR3 length: 14 residues. V lost 2 bases, J lost 4 bases, and 11 bases lay in between. CDR1 and CDR2 (germline): SEHNR, FQNEAQ (reference sequence).

The DNA of the CDR3 is TGCGCCAGCAGTGAGTCGATAGGGGCGAGCTACGAGCAGTACTTC. It translates to CASSESIGASYEQYF. This sequence joins TRBV10-1 and TRBJ2-7; D possibly corresponds to TRBD1 (5 bases). This CDR3 has 15 residues. Germline V lookup: CDR1 WNHNN, CDR2 SYGVQD (reference sequence). V was shortened by 0 bases and J by 3 bases, with 12 bases between the two germline ends.

This chain connects TRBV2 to TRBJ2-3, with 14 bases fitting TRBD2. J gave up 3 bases and V 3 bases, and 11 bases lay outside the gene matches. Germline CDR1 and CDR2: SNHLY and FYNNEI. CDR3 size: 19 residues. CDR3 protein: CASSEWGTSGSFVTDTQYF. In DNA, the CDR3 is TGTGCCAGCAGTGAGTGGGGGACTAGCGGGAGTTTTGTGACAGATACGCAGTATTTT.

The chain employs TRBV29-1 and TRBJ2-7; 10 bases align to TRBD2. Unmatched junction bases numbered 11, after V lost 6 bases and J lost 3 bases. The CDR3 spans 15 residues. Germline CDR1 reads SQVTM; CDR2 reads ANQGSEA. The CDR3 here is CSVKTSGTIYYEQYF. CDR3 nucleotides: TGCAGCGTCAAAACTAGCGGGACGATATACTACGAGCAGTACTTC.

This chain links TRBV7-8 with TRBJ2-5; TRBD2 matches at 15 bases. CDR1 and CDR2 (germline): SGHVS, FQNEAQ. The CDR3 totals 17 residues. V shed 5 bases and J 1 base; nucleotides not matched to a gene: 5. The CDR3 spells CASSPGLAGGLQETQYF. The CDR3 DNA follows: TGTGCCAGCAGCCCGGGACTAGCGGGAGGCCTCCAAGAGACCCAGTACTTC.

The V and J genes are TRBV5-1 and TRBJ1-2; 9 nucleotides agree with TRBD1. J lost 2 bases, V lost 4 bases, and 6 bases had no gene match. CDR1 SGHRS and CDR2 YFSETQ come from the germline V gene. The CDR3 runs 15 residues. DNA of the CDR3: TGCGCCAGCAGCGTGGTGGGACAGGGAAACTATGGCTACACCTTC. This sequence encodes CASSVVGQGNYGYTF.

The rearrangement joins TRBV27 to TRBJ2-1; TRBD1 matches at 7 bases. The length of the CDR3 is 13 residues. V shed 5 bases and J 7 bases; nucleotides not matched to a gene: 5. Germline V CDR1 and CDR2: MNHEY, SMNVEV (reference sequence). CDR3 region: CASSQPTGNEQFF. In DNA, the CDR3 is TGTGCCAGCAGTCAGCCGACAGGGAATGAGCAGTTCTTC.

The rearrangement links TRBV11-2 to TRBJ2-3; the D is unclear. Trimming removed 1 base at V and 2 bases at J, with 7 bases between. The CDR3 extends over 14 amino acids. Germline lookup yields CDR1 SGHAT and CDR2 FQNNGV. This chain's CDR3 is CASSLAATTDTQYF. The DNA of the CDR3 is TGTGCCAGCAGCTTAGCGGCAACCACAGATACGCAGTATTTT.

The rearrangement joins TRBV7-9 to TRBJ2-1, with no clear D. Trimming cost V 4 bases and J 6 bases, with 10 bases left between them. In germline, CDR1 is SEHNR, CDR2 FQNEAQ (reference sequence). The CDR3 consists of 13 residues. The CDR3 reads CASSSPTPNEQFF. The DNA of the CDR3 is TGTGCCAGCAGCTCCCCCACCCCCAATGAGCAGTTCTTC.

This chain links TRBV11-2 with TRBJ2-7; D call uncertain. Germline-derived CDR1 and CDR2 are SGHAT and FQNNGV. Trimming left V 5 bases short and J 3 bases short, with 14 bases between. The CDR3 covers 14 residues. Written as DNA, the CDR3 is TGTGCCAGCAGCCCAGTGCTGAGCAACTACGAGCAGTACTTC. Its translation: CASSPVLSNYEQYF.

The rearrangement links TRBV18 to TRBJ1-2; weak D call: TRBD1 (5 bases). The CDR3 covers 15 residues. The germline V and J ends were trimmed by 3 bases and 3 bases, with 14 bases remaining between them. The V gene's germline CDR1 is KGHSH and CDR2 LQKENI. The CDR3 DNA reads as TGTGCCAGCTCACCCGACAGAGACGGATACTATGGCTACACCTTC. It translates to CASSPDRDGYYGYTF.

The chain links TRBV5-6 to TRBJ2-1; 12 nucleotides align to TRBD2. V shed 4 bases, J shed 9 bases, and the junction held 8 bases outside the gene matches. The CDR3 spans 15 residues. Germline V lookup: CDR1 SGHDT, CDR2 YYEEEE. The CDR3 DNA is TGTGCCAGCAGCCCGGGACTAGCGGGCAGGGGTGAGCAGTTCTTC. Encoded protein: CASSPGLAGRGEQFF.

The chain is built from TRBV4-3 and TRBJ2-5; D not resolved. CDR3 length: 14 residues. The germline V gene encodes CDR1 LGHNA and CDR2 YSLEER. Trimming removed 0 bases at V and 1 base at J, with 6 bases between. The CDR3 bases are TGCGCCAGCAGCCAAGATTGGTCCCAAGAGACCCAGTACTTC. Translating gives CASSQDWSQETQYF.

CDR3 amino acids: CASRNRWEGLSYEQYF. For the CDR3, the DNA is TGTGCCAGCAGAAATCGCTGGGAGGGCCTGTCCTACGAGCAGTACTTC. The chain recombines TRBV2 with TRBJ2-7; TRBD2 matches at 7 bases. V lost 6 bases, J lost 1 base, and 12 bases stayed unmatched. The germline gives CDR1 SNHLY, CDR2 FYNNEI. The CDR3 contains 16 residues.

Worth noting for this clone: The same CDR3 is also encoded by other DNA sequences in this sample. The chain combines TRBV27 with TRBJ1-4; D not certain. V was pared by 3 bases and J by 8 bases, with 4 bases between. The length of the CDR3 is 11 residues. Looked up from germline, CDR1 is MNHEY and CDR2 is SMNVEV (reference sequence). The CDR3 coding sequence is TGTGCCAGCAGTTTTGGGGAAAAACTGTTTTTT. Its translation is CASSFGEKLFF.

The sample holds a few counts of this clone. The genes are TRBV28 and TRBJ2-7; the D is unclear. Germline CDR1 MDHEN, CDR2 SYDVKM. The germline V and J ends were trimmed by 5 bases and 6 bases, with 8 bases remaining between them. The CDR3 sequence is 11 residues long. CDR3 in DNA: TGTGCCAGCAGTAGGGCCCTCGAGCAGTACTTC. This translates into CASSRALEQYF.